The 27 T cell receptor beta chains given below trace back to one sample, sequenced in a study of blood T cell repertoires in COVID-19. Sequenced by immunoSEQ multiplex PCR; TCRdb stores in-frame clones only, minus some. Here the sample spans under 200,000 clones, 88% being singletons. The sequencing input was PBMCs or T cells enriched from blood (not recorded which). The origin of the receptors is a woman in her forties or fifties who had recovered from COVID-19.

The chain is built from TRBV18 and TRBJ1-2, with a possible D match to TRBD1 (5 bases). CDR1 and CDR2 from the germline V gene are KGHSH and LQKENI. Trimming took off 1 base at V and 8 bases at J, with 11 bases between the two ends. CDR3 length: 13 residues. The CDR3 DNA reads as TGTGCCAGCTCACCACTGGGGGGAAACGGCTACACCTTC. Translating it yields CASSPLGGNGYTF.

This clone showed up just once. V usage is TRBV18 and J usage is TRBJ2-3; 7 bases line up with TRBD1. V gave up 5 bases and J gave up 6 bases; unmatched junction bases: 5. From germline, CDR1 is KGHSH and CDR2 LQKENI. CDR3 length: 13 residues. This CDR3 is CASSATGADTQYF. The CDR3 DNA reads as TGTGCCAGCTCAGCCACAGGGGCCGATACGCAGTATTTT.

Remarks on this clone: Germline and junction disagree at one end, which may indicate a read error. The V and J genes are TRBV7-7 and TRBJ2-3, with a possible D match to TRBD1 (6 bases). The germline gives CDR1 SSHAT, CDR2 FNYEAQ (reference sequence). CDR3 length: 13 residues. DNA of the CDR3: TGTGCTAGCAGCTTGGCAGGGGTAGATACGCAGTATTTT. Encoded protein: CASSLAGVDTQYF.

The chain uses TRBV11-3 and TRBJ1-1; D perhaps matches TRBD1 (5 bases). This CDR3 is 16 amino acids long. V lost 5 bases and J lost 5, with 21 bases in between. Germline CDR1 is SGHNT and CDR2 is YENEEA. The CDR3 DNA reads as TGTGCCAGCAGCCACCGGACAACCCGGAGAGGTACTGAAGCTTTCTTT. This translates into CASSHRTTRRGTEAFF.

The chain recombines TRBV19 with TRBJ2-7; D is uncertain. The length of the CDR3 is 14 residues. Germline V lookup: CDR1 LNHDA, CDR2 SQIVND (reference sequence). Trimming left V 9 bases short and J 1 base short, with 16 bases between. The CDR3 region is CASPISPVSYEQYF. CDR3 in DNA: TGTGCCAGCCCAATATCCCCGGTATCCTACGAGCAGTACTTC.

The chain has TRBV9 and TRBJ2-2; D perhaps matches TRBD2 (5 bases). Germline CDR1 SGDLS, CDR2 YYNGEE. The V gene lost 4 bases and the J gene lost 2 bases, with 12 bases spanning the gap. The CDR3 spans 15 residues. The CDR3 loop is CASSPREGNTGELFF. The CDR3 coding sequence is TGTGCCAGCAGCCCCAGAGAGGGCAACACCGGGGAGCTGTTTTTT.

This clone has a single count. Other DNA sequences in the sample encode the same CDR3. The chain couples TRBV9 to TRBJ2-7, with 9 nucleotides matching TRBD1. CDR1 SGDLS and CDR2 YYNGEE come from the germline V gene. V was pared by 2 bases and J by 2 bases, with 2 bases of the junction left unmatched. This CDR3 region has 14 residues. The DNA of the CDR3 is TGTGCCAGCAGCGTTGGGACAGGGACCTACGAGCAGTACTTC. Encoded protein: CASSVGTGTYEQYF.

This clone was observed a few times. This chain joins TRBV5-1 and TRBJ1-5; D might be TRBD1 (5 bases). Germline lookup yields CDR1 SGHRS and CDR2 YFSETQ. Trimming took off 4 bases at V and 6 bases at J, with 20 bases between the two ends. There are 16 residues in the CDR3. CDR3 sequence (DNA): TGCGCCAGCAGCCCTGGCGACGTCGGGGGTAGTCAGCCCCAGCATTTT. It translates to CASSPGDVGGSQPQHF.

This clone came up a few times. This sequence joins TRBV19 and TRBJ2-6; no clear D. The length of the CDR3 is 16 residues. Germline V gene data show CDR1 as LNHDA and CDR2 as SQIVND (reference sequence). Trimming removed 0 bases from V and 0 bases from J, with 6 bases in between. CDR3 sequence reads: CASSIDGTSGANVLTF. DNA for the CDR3: TGTGCCAGTAGTATAGATGGCACCTCTGGGGCCAACGTCCTGACTTTC. The full variable domain, rest sourced from reference TRBV19 and TRBJ2-6, is DGGITQSPKYLFRKEGQNVTLSCEQNLNHDAMYWYRQDPGQGLRLIYYSQIVNDFQKGDIAEGYSVSREKKESFPLTVTSAQKNPTAFYLCASSIDGTSGANVLTFGAGSRLTVL.

The chain carries TRBV5-1 and TRBJ1-1; D is unresolved. V lost 0 bases to trimming and J lost 1 base, with 10 bases between them. Germline CDR1 is SGHRS and CDR2 is YFSETQ. The CDR3 runs 15 residues. CDR3 DNA sequence: TGCGCCAGCAGCTTGGAACGGCGGGGGAACACTGAAGCTTTCTTT. This translates into CASSLERRGNTEAFF.

This chain connects TRBV2 to TRBJ2-1, with TRBD1 as a possible D gene (5 bases). CDR3 length: 12 amino acids. Trimming took 7 bases from V and 8 from J, leaving 12 bases between them. CDR1 SNHLY and CDR2 FYNNEI come from the germline V gene. The CDR3 is CASKGNSYEQFF. CDR3 DNA sequence: TGTGCCAGCAAGGGGAATAGTTATGAGCAGTTCTTC.

The sample holds one count of this clone. The genes are TRBV6-5 and TRBJ2-7; TRBD2 matches at 15 bases. Trimming cost V 4 bases and J 3 bases; bases outside gene matches: 1. The germline gives CDR1 MNHEY, CDR2 SVGAGI. This CDR3 contains 15 residues. The DNA for the CDR3 is TGTGCCAGCAGTTTGGGACTAGCGGGGGGCTACGAGCAGTACTTC. This sequence encodes CASSLGLAGGYEQYF.

The CDR3 loop is CASRATGKETQYF. The CDR3 DNA follows: TGTGCCAGCAGGGCAACAGGGAAAGAGACCCAGTACTTC. The genes are TRBV28 and TRBJ2-5; D may be TRBD1 (6 bases). This CDR3 spans 13 amino acids. V lost 6 bases to trimming and J lost 3 bases, with 11 bases between them. The germline gives CDR1 MDHEN, CDR2 SYDVKM.

J is TRBJ2-7 and V is TRBV19; 10 bases match TRBD1. J gave up 1 base and V 4 bases, and 10 bases lay outside the gene matches. The CDR3 covers 17 residues. CDR1 is LNHDA and CDR2 is SQIVND in the germline V gene (reference sequence). This CDR3 is CASSSIPGQGRSYEQYF. The CDR3 nucleotides read TGTGCCAGTAGTAGCATCCCGGGACAGGGGAGATCCTACGAGCAGTACTTC.

The chain employs TRBV4-3 and TRBJ2-3; tentative D call: TRBD1 (6 bases). The CDR3 runs to 17 residues. Germline V CDR1 and CDR2: LGHNA, YSLEER. The V and J ends lost 2 bases and 4 bases respectively, with 19 bases between them. Written as DNA, the CDR3 is TGCGCCAGCAGCCAACATGGAAACAGGGACGGAGCAGATACGCAGTATTTT. It yields the protein CASSQHGNRDGADTQYF.

This sequence joins TRBV30 and TRBJ1-4, with a tentative D call TRBD1 (5 bases). The V and J ends lost 2 bases and 4 bases respectively, with 11 bases between them. This CDR3 has 14 amino acids. Germline CDR1 reads GTSNPN; CDR2 reads SVGIG (reference sequence). CDR3 sequence: CAWSIRAGNEKLFF. The CDR3 DNA sequence: TGTGCCTGGAGTATCAGGGCCGGTAATGAAAAACTGTTTTTT.

The V gene is TRBV12-3 or TRBV12-4, the J gene TRBJ2-5; D gene ambiguous. Trimming took off 4 bases at V and 5 bases at J, with 5 bases between the two ends. CDR3 size: 11 residues. Written as DNA, the CDR3 is TGTGCCAGCAGTTCCTTCGAGACCCAGTACTTC. Translated, it gives CASSSFETQYF.

This clone was found once. The V and J genes are TRBV18 and TRBJ2-1; TRBD2 aligns across 11 bases. Germline CDR1 is KGHSH and CDR2 is LQKENI. V gave up 4 bases and J gave up 2 bases; unmatched junction bases: 4. This CDR3 has 16 amino acids. The CDR3 DNA sequence: TGTGCCAGCTCACTGCGACTAGCGGGGACCTACAATGAGCAGTTCTTC. Translating it yields CASSLRLAGTYNEQFF.

In this sample, this clone turned up once. This sequence joins TRBV11-3 and TRBJ1-1; D gene ambiguous. Looked up from germline, CDR1 is SGHNT and CDR2 is YENEEA. The V and J ends lost 6 bases and 1 base respectively, with 9 bases between them. The CDR3 length is 13 residues. CDR3 sequence reads: CASSISPNTEAFF. The CDR3 DNA is TGTGCCAGCAGTATAAGCCCGAACACTGAAGCTTTCTTT.

The chain carries TRBV7-9 and TRBJ1-6; D may be TRBD1 (6 bases). CDR1 SEHNR and CDR2 FQNEAQ come from the germline V gene (reference sequence). This CDR3 spans 14 amino acids. V gave up 2 bases and J gave up 7 bases, with 9 bases separating them. Here the CDR3 reads CASSLTGTNSPLHF. CDR3 DNA: TGTGCCAGCAGCTTAACAGGGACAAATTCACCCCTCCACTTT.

This sequence joins TRBV2 and TRBJ1-2; D might be TRBD1 (5 bases). CDR3 length equals 15 residues. V lost 2 bases and J lost 5, with 15 bases in between. The V gene's germline CDR1 is SNHLY and CDR2 FYNNEI. The CDR3 sequence is CASSETTAVPYGYTF. In DNA form, the CDR3 reads TGTGCCAGCAGTGAAACGACAGCCGTTCCGTATGGCTACACCTTC.

The gene calls are TRBV5-1 and TRBJ1-2, with 7 positions matching TRBD1. The CDR3 loop spans 14 amino acids. V lost 4 bases and J lost 7; bases outside the gene matches: 10. The germline V gene encodes CDR1 SGHRS and CDR2 YFSETQ. Here the CDR3 DNA reads TGCGCCAGCAGCCCACGACAGGGTGCGGCTGGCTACACCTTC. Translated: CASSPRQGAAGYTF.

This chain connects TRBV28 to TRBJ1-4; possible D gene TRBD1, 5 bases. CDR1 is MDHEN, CDR2 SYDVKM, per germline. This CDR3 is 18 amino acids long. V was shortened by 6 bases and J by 5 bases, with 25 bases between the two germline ends. In nucleotides, the CDR3 is TGTGCCAGCAGAACCTCGGGACTCGACACCCCTAACAATGAAAAACTGTTTTTT. Its protein is CASRTSGLDTPNNEKLFF.

The chain joins TRBV11-3 to TRBJ2-2, with D tentatively TRBD2 (5 bases). CDR1 and CDR2 from the germline V gene are SGHNT and YENEEA. The V gene lost 2 bases and the J gene lost 1 base, with 11 bases spanning the gap. The CDR3 is 16 residues long. The CDR3 is CASSLKDFWNTGELFF. In DNA form, the CDR3 reads TGTGCCAGCAGCTTAAAGGACTTTTGGAACACCGGGGAGCTGTTTTTT.

V is TRBV21-1 and J is TRBJ2-4; TRBD1, the table's D call, was not compared with the DNA. TRBV21-1 is described as a pseudogene. The CDR3 is made up of 16 amino acids. This CDR3 reads CASSDRQPPTKNIQYF. In DNA, the CDR3 is TGTGCCAGCAGCGATAGACAGCCCCCAACCAAAAACATTCAGTACTTC.

A few counts support this clone. V gene TRBV27 combines with J gene TRBJ2-3, with D tentatively TRBD2 (6 bases). V lost 6 bases, J lost 0 bases, and 16 bases lay in between. The germline V gene has CDR1 MNHEY and CDR2 SMNVEV (reference sequence). This CDR3 has 16 amino acids. The chain's CDR3 is CASRSTRFTSTDTQYF. In DNA form, the CDR3 reads TGTGCCAGCAGATCGACTAGATTCACTAGCACAGATACGCAGTATTTT.

The chain couples TRBV27 to TRBJ1-5; D unresolved. Trimming cost V 0 bases and J 9 bases, with 15 bases left between them. Germline assignment: CDR1 MNHEY and CDR2 SMNVEV (reference sequence). The CDR3 runs 15 residues. Written as DNA, the CDR3 is TGTGCCAGCAGTTTATCTGCCCCTCCAAGCCTGCCCCAGCATTTT. This encodes CASSLSAPPSLPQHF.